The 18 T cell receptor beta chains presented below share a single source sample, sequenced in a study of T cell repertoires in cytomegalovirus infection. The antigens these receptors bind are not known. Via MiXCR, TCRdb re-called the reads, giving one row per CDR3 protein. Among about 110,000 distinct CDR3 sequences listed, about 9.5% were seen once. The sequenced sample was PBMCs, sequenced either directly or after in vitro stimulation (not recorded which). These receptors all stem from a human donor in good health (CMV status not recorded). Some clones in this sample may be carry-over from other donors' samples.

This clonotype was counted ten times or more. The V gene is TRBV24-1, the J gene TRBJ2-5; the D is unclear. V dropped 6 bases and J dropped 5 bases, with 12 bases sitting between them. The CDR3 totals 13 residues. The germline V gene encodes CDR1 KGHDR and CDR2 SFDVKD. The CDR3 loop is CATSTSHLETQYF. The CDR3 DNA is TGTGCCACCAGTACTTCGCACCTTGAGACCCAGTACTTC.

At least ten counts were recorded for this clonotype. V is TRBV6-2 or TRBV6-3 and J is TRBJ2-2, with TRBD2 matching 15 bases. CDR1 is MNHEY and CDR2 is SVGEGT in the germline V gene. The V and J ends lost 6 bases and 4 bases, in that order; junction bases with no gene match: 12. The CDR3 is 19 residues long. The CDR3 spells CASSREGTSGRQVTGELFF. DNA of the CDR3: TGTGCCAGCAGCAGAGAAGGGACTAGCGGGAGGCAGGTCACCGGGGAGCTGTTTTTT.

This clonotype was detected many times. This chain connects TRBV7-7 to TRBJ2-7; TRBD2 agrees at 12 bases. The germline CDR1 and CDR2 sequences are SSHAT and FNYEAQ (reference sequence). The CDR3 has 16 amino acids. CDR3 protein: CASSSSGLAGLGEQYV. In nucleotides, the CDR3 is TGTGCTAGCAGCTCGTCCGGACTAGCGGGACTGGGGGAGCAGTACGTC.

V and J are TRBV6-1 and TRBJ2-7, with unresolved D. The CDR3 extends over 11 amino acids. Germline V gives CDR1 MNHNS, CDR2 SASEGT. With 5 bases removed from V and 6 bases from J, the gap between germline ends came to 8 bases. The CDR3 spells CASSFGIEQYV. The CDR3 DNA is TGTGCCAGCAGTTTCGGAATCGAGCAGTACGTC.

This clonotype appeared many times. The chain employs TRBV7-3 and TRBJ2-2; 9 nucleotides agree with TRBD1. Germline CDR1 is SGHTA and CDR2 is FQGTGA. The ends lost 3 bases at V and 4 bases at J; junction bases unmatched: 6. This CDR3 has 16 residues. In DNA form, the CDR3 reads TGTGCCAGCAGCTTCTCCGGGACAGGGCGCACCGGGGAGCTGTTTTTT. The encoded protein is CASSFSGTGRTGELFF.

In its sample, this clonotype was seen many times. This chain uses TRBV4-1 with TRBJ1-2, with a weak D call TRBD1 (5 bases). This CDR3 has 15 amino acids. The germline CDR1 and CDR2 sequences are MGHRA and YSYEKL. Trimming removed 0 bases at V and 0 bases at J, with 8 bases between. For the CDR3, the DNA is TGCGCCAGCAGCCAAGAGACAGTTTCTAACTATGGCTACACCTTC. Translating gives CASSQETVSNYGYTF.

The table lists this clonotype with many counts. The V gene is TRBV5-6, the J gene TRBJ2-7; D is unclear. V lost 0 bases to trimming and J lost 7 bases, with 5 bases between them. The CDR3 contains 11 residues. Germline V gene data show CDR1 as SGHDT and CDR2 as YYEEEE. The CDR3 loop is CASSLEQEQYF. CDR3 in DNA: TGTGCCAGCAGCTTGGAGCAGGAGCAGTACTTC.

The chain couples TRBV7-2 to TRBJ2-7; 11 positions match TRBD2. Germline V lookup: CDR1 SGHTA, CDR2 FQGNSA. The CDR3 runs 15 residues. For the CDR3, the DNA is TGTGCCAGCAGCCTAGCGGGAGGTGGCTCCTACGAGCAGTACGTC. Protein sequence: CASSLAGGGSYEQYV.

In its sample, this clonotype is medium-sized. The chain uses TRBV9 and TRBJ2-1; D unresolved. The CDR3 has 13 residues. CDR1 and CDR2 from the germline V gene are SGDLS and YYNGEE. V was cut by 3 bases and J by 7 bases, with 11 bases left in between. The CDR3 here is CASSGLVANEQFF. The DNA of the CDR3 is TGTGCCAGCAGCGGATTAGTTGCGAATGAGCAGTTCTTC.

The CDR3 loop is CSGAGGTRPQHF. The CDR3 region has the DNA TGCAGTGGGGCCGGGGGGACGCGTCCCCAGCATTTT. The chain combines TRBV20-1 with TRBJ1-5; TRBD1 might be the D (5 bases). This CDR3 is 12 amino acids long. The ends were cut back, 7 bases at V and 10 bases at J, with 17 bases in the middle. Germline V gene data show CDR1 as DFQATT and CDR2 as SNEGSKA (reference sequence).

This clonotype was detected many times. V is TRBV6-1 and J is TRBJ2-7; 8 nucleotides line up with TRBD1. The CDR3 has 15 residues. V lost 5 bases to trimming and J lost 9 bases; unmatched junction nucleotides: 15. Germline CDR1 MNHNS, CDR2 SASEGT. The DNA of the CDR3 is TGTGCCAGCAGTTCCCGGCCAGGGGGCAATATGGCGCAGTACGTC. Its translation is CASSSRPGGNMAQYV.

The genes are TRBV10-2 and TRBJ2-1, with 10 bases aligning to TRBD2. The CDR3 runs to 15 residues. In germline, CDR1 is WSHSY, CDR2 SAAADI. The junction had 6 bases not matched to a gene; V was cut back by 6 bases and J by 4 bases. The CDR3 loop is CASRTGTSAYNEQFF. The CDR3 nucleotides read TGCGCCAGCAGGACCGGGACTAGCGCATACAATGAGCAGTTCTTC.

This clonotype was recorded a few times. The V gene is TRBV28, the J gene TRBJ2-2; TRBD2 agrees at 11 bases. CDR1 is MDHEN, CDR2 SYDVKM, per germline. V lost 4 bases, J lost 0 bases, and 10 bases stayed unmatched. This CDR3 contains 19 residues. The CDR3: CASSSAGLAVPTNTGELFF. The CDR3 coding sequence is TGTGCCAGCAGTTCCGCGGGACTAGCGGTTCCAACGAACACCGGGGAGCTGTTTTTT.

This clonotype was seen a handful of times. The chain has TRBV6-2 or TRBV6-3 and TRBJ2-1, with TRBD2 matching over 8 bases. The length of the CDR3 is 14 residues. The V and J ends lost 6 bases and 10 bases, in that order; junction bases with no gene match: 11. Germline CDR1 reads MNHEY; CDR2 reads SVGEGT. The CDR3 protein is CASRGERENGEQFF. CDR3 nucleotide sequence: TGTGCCAGCAGGGGGGAGCGGGAGAATGGGGAGCAGTTCTTC.

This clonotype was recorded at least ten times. CDR3 amino acids: CASSSGRTGSYNSPLHF. The CDR3 nucleotides read TGTGCCAGCAGCTCAGGGCGGACAGGGAGCTATAATTCACCCCTCCACTTT. The rearrangement links TRBV7-6 to TRBJ1-6; TRBD1 aligns across 8 bases. V was pared by 4 bases and J by 3 bases, with 8 bases of the junction left unmatched. The length of the CDR3 is 17 residues. Germline V gene sequence: CDR1 SGHVS, CDR2 FNYEAQ.

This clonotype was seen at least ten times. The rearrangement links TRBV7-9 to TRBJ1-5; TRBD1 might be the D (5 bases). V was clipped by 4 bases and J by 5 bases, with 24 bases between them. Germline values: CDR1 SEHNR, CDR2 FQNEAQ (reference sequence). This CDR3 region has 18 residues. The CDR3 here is CASSSDFVGEEGYQPQHF. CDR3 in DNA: TGTGCCAGCAGCTCGGATTTCGTGGGGGAAGAAGGCTATCAGCCCCAGCATTTT.

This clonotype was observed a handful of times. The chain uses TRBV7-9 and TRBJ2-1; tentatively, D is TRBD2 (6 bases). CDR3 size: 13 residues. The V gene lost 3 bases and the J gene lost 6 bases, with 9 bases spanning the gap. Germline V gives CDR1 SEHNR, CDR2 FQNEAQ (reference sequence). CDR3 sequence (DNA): TGTGCCAGCAGCTTCACGGGAGTCAATGAGCAGTTCTTC. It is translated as CASSFTGVNEQFF. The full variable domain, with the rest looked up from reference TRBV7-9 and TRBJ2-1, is DTGVSQNPRHKITKRGQNVTFRCDPISEHNRLYWYRQTLGQGPEFLTYFQNEAQLEKSRLLSDRFSAERPKGSFSTLEIQRTEQGDSAMYLCASSFTGVNEQFFGPGTRLTVL.

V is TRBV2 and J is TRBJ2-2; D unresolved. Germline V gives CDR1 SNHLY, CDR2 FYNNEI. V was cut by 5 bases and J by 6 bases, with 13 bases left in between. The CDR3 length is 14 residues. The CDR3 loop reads CASSNTDGPGELFF. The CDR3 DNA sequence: TGTGCCAGCAGTAATACGGACGGGCCCGGGGAGCTGTTTTTT.